This T cell receptor beta chain was sequenced for a study of OX40 agonist ivuxolimab in advanced cancers. Whole-study results and caveats: Within 6 weeks, CD4+ and CD8+ blood T cells expanded clonally at 0.1 to 3.0 mg/kg.

Assay used: immunoSEQ multiplex PCR; TCRdb lists only in-frame clones, some missing. The sample lists nearly 70,000 clones; around 83% were seen once. Comments on this clone: The antigen is unknown.

Systemic immunosuppression or a history of autoimmune disease excluded patients. Baseline, cycle 4 day 1, and cycle 7 day 1 were the blood sampling points. The CDR3 contains 13 residues. Trimming took off 6 bases at V and 1 base at J, with 10 bases between the two ends. From germline, CDR1 is MNHEY and CDR2 SMNVEV (reference sequence). This rearrangement joins TRBV27 to TRBJ2-7; D may be TRBD1 (5 bases). This material consisted of CD4+ or CD8+ T cells sorted from blood, taken in a trial of the OX40 agonist ivuxolimab. This sequence originates from an adult with an advanced solid tumor such as melanoma, head and neck, liver or kidney cancer. CDR3 sequence reads: CASRRQSSYEQYF. In nucleotides, the CDR3 is TGTGCCAGCAGAAGACAGTCATCCTACGAGCAGTACTTC.